This T cell receptor (beta chain) was recovered during a study of early T cells in non-severe SARS-CoV-2 infection. Study in general: Sequencing targeted bulk RNA from unsorted whole blood, leaving chains unpaired.

Individual cDNA molecules were tagged with unique molecular identifiers, the study reported. TCRdb re-called the 5' RACE reads with MiXCR, one entry per CDR3 protein. Here the sample spans some 35,000 distinct CDR3 sequences, 6% to 8% being singletons. Germline loops: CDR1 SQVTM, CDR2 ANQGSEA. The CDR3 loop spans 11 amino acids. The germline V and J ends were trimmed by 4 bases and 8 bases, with 11 bases remaining between them. The starting material was whole blood, obtained at baseline. The chain is built from TRBV29-1 and TRBJ1-1; the D is unclear. This receptor was identified in an adult who was a healthcare worker with PCR-confirmed SARS-CoV-2 infection or an uninfected control (not recorded which). The CDR3 region is CSVAEAVEAFF. Here the CDR3 DNA reads TGCAGCGTTGCGGAGGCGGTAGAAGCTTTCTTT.